The text below deals with one T cell receptor (beta chain). There is no known antigen for this receptor. Base qualities are not at hand, and no much larger clone is one base apart. This entry is derived from a study of Graves' ophthalmopathy and Graves' hyperthyroidism (dated by TCRdb to between 2018 and 2020). With regard to the full study: Hyperthyroidism was considered stable if no progression to ophthalmopathy occurred within 18 months of follow-up. The study used signatures of the TCR beta repertoire to tell Graves' ophthalmopathy apart from Graves' hyperthyroidism and to predict which patients would progress to ophthalmopathy. In total, some 140 blood samples were TCR-sequenced: some 43 ophthalmopathy, over 70 hyperthyroidism and about 17 hyperthyroidism-to-ophthalmopathy patients. To explore V-J signatures that distinguish ophthalmopathy from hyperthyroidism, a discovery set of under 110 patients was enrolled, made up of around 44 with ophthalmopathy and roughly 57 with stable hyperthyroidism. The independent validation cohort included 18 hyperthyroidism patients plus 17 patients who later progressed from hyperthyroidism to ophthalmopathy. In roughly six hyperthyroidism patients, the T-cell repertoires found in thyroid tissue were compared with those found in blood. Following sampling, methimazole starting at 30 mg daily was administered to hyperthyroidism patients, and high-dose intravenous methylprednisolone was administered to ophthalmopathy patients.

For repertoire sequencing, the TCR beta CDR3 regions were amplified from RNA transcripts. A first-round RT-PCR used HTBI primers with the Qiagen OneStep RT-PCR kit, followed by a second-round multiplex PCR, size selection and purification. Libraries were sequenced paired-end with 100 bp reads on an Illumina HiSeq2000. As for the original processing: SOAPnuke was used for read processing, and reads with adapters, uncalled bases, a mean Phred below 15, or no exact constant-primer or identifier match were discarded. High-quality paired reads were merged with COPE v1.2.5. Each unique nucleotide sequence was defined as a clonotype, and clonotypes were aligned to IMGT TRB V, D and J references with MiTCR v1.1. Analysis was restricted to V-J combinations with a frequency above 0.0001, which covered just over 98% of repertoires. For each V-J combination, a TCR clonal expansion and chaos score was defined as F50 clonal expansion divided by the chaos observed in the TCRdist matrix. Welch's t-statistics and random forest were used to narrow the features down to 13 V-J combinations, which were then fed into a naive Bayes classifier. The Morisita-Horn index was used to measure how similar the thyroid and blood repertoires were. TCRdb cleaned the public reads at Q25 with fastp, built clones with MiXCR and kept in-frame beta chains. Each CDR3 protein gets just one entry, which takes the most common genes and DNA from the rows behind it. These V and J calls rely on TCRdb rather than the paper's analysis. The table for this sample lists more than 1,000,000 distinct CDR3 sequences; about two fifths of them were counted only once. The ten largest account for around 10% of the sample.

General findings and caveats noted by the study authors: In validation, the model predicted ophthalmopathy progression with about 70% sensitivity and 72% to 80% specificity; some 13 predicted patients were CT-confirmed with GO in a median of approximately 6.2 months. Most expanded thyroid clonotypes with frequency above 0.001 were also detected in blood, suggesting blood repertoires may reflect the thyroid immune response. No statistical method was used to set the sample size in advance, and the investigators knew which group each participant was assigned to. In cross-validation, the 13-signature model distinguished ophthalmopathy from stable hyperthyroidism with almost 90% sensitivity and nearly 82% specificity, and in the test set the corresponding values were 80% and 75%.

The hyperthyroidism patients were 18 to 65 years old and newly diagnosed, with a disease duration of less than 2 months. Patients with other autoimmune diseases, uncontrolled infections, pregnancy or lactation were excluded from the study. Diagnosis was based on clinical symptoms, serum thyroxine, TRAb, thyroid ultrasound and orbital computed tomography. Total RNA was extracted using Trizol reagent, and RNA quality was checked on an Agilent 2100 Bioanalyzer. V and J are trimmed by 7 bases and 4 bases, and the gene matches miss 14 bases of the junction. CDR1 and CDR2 (MNHEY, SVGEGT) derive from the germline V gene. Its CDR3 holds 16 amino acids, cysteine through phenylalanine. Of the read, only the CDR3 DNA is kept; its 48 bases are in frame from base 1.

The sequencing sample was made of peripheral blood or thyroid tissue (not recorded which). The origin of this receptor is an adult man with Graves' hyperthyroidism. Recombination connected TRBV6-2 or TRBV6-3 to TRBJ2-7; 9 nucleotides in the junction match TRBD1. The sequence in DNA is TGTGCCAGCACCAACCTTCGGACAGGGGACCCTTACGAGCAGTACTTC. Its translation reads: CASTNLRTGDPYEQYF.